The 3 T cell receptor beta chains reported below all come from one sample, sequenced in a study of blood T cell repertoires in COVID-19. The assay was immunoSEQ multiplex PCR, and TCRdb's table has in-frame clones only and misses some. The table shows under 350,000 clones, with 75% to 95% occurring only once. Sequencing was carried out using peripheral blood. The receptors come from a woman in her twenties or thirties with COVID-19, enrolled during active disease.

The chain joins TRBV5-1 to TRBJ2-2; TRBD2 matches 7 bases. The CDR3 contains 15 residues. The V gene's germline CDR1 is SGHRS and CDR2 YFSETQ. The V gene end was trimmed by 2 bases and the J gene end by 2 bases; junction bases not matched to a gene: 3. The CDR3 region has the DNA TGCGCCAGCAGCTTCAGGACTAGTAACACCGGGGAGCTGTTTTTT. Protein: CASSFRTSNTGELFF.

The CDR3 region has the DNA TGTGCCAGCAGTGAACAAGCGGGACGTCGATACGAGCAGTACTTC. This codes for CASSEQAGRRYEQYF. The chain joins TRBV28 to TRBJ2-7, with 7 positions matching TRBD2. Germline CDR1 reads MDHEN; CDR2 reads SYDVKM. V shed 5 bases and J 4 bases; nucleotides not matched to a gene: 11. The CDR3 contains 15 residues.

The V call is TRBV20-1, the J call TRBJ2-7; possible D gene TRBD2, 5 bases. The V and J ends lost 6 bases and 5 bases respectively, with 23 bases between them. CDR3 size: 15 residues. Germline CDR1 reads DFQATT; CDR2 reads SNEGSKA (reference sequence). The CDR3: CSASTPGMRNDEQYF. CDR3 bases: TGCAGTGCGAGTACACCGGGGATGAGGAACGACGAGCAGTACTTC.